Listed below are T cell receptor beta chains from one sample, sequenced in a study of blood T cell repertoires in COVID-19. Assay used: immunoSEQ multiplex PCR; TCRdb lists only in-frame clones, some missing. The table has over 200,000 clones, about 88% seen once. Sequenced sample: peripheral blood. The receptors shown here come from a woman aged 55-69 years with acute or convalescent COVID-19. CDR3s include the opening cysteine and the closing phenylalanine or tryptophan. Fields, in order: J gene, V gene, clone size, CDR3 protein. The size entry is marked missing in some rows and otherwise reads once, few, many or a size class.

J gene: TRBJ1-3; V gene: TRBV30; clone size: -; CDR3 protein: CAWSVPRTGGNTIYF
J gene: TRBJ2-7; V gene: TRBV6-5; clone size: -; CDR3 protein: CASSGTGEPYEQYF
J gene: TRBJ2-1; V gene: TRBV4-2; clone size: -; CDR3 protein: CASSQGAGTSGSYNEQFF
J gene: TRBJ2-5; V gene: TRBV2; clone size: -; CDR3 protein: CASSGDRGLETQYF
J gene: TRBJ1-1; V gene: TRBV11-2; clone size: -; CDR3 protein: CASSLVYRTEAFF
J gene: TRBJ1-2; V gene: TRBV30; clone size: -; CDR3 protein: CAWSVWGQGAYGYTF
J gene: TRBJ1-5; V gene: TRBV24-1; clone size: -; CDR3 protein: CATPRVGEPQHF
J gene: TRBJ1-2; V gene: TRBV4-3; clone size: -; CDR3 protein: CASSRPGQGAGGYTF
J gene: TRBJ1-5; V gene: TRBV9; clone size: -; CDR3 protein: CASSVGQGGNQPQHF
J gene: TRBJ1-2; V gene: TRBV7-2; clone size: -; CDR3 protein: CASSLGQSGYTF
J gene: TRBJ1-4; V gene: TRBV5-1; clone size: -; CDR3 protein: CASRAGTGNEKLFF
J gene: TRBJ2-7; V gene: TRBV5-1; clone size: -; CDR3 protein: CASSPGTGESDEQYF
J gene: TRBJ2-1; V gene: TRBV10-2; clone size: -; CDR3 protein: CASRSGGQGYNEQFF
J gene: TRBJ2-2; V gene: TRBV10-2; clone size: -; CDR3 protein: CASSGRLAGGLNTGELFF
J gene: TRBJ2-3; V gene: TRBV30; clone size: -; CDR3 protein: CAWSVVGGGGDTQYF
J gene: TRBJ2-7; V gene: TRBV24-1; clone size: once; CDR3 protein: CATSDPGSGYEQYF
J gene: TRBJ1-1; V gene: TRBV18; clone size: -; CDR3 protein: CASSERRGGNTEAFF